This TCR beta chain was sequenced during a study of T cell responses to AZD1222 COVID-19 vaccine listed by TCRdb under 2021. At the level of the whole study: AZD1222 recipients with second doses at about 4 weeks or about 12 weeks were pooled, because spike-specific TCR depth and breadth did not differ between schedules. TCR sequencing was performed for some 250 trial participants, of whom some 200 were given two doses of AZD1222 and approximately 26 were given two doses of MenACWY control vaccine. Trial participants were enrolled into age subgroups of 18-55, 56-69 and 70-plus years, which contained around 150, 28 and 57 TCR-sequenced participants, respectively.

General findings and caveats noted by the study authors: After two AZD1222 doses, both the breadth and the depth of spike-specific TCRs were significantly higher than at day 0 and than in MenACWY recipients. Because no day 14 peak-response samples were available, the repertoires could be characterized only after the peak T cell response. In the small 56-69-year group, the increase in depth fell short of significance, most likely because of low power. Epitopes outside the regions mutated in the B.1.351 and B.1.1.7 variants were reportedly recognized by nearly half of the unique spike-specific TCRs. Vaccine-associated CD4 TCRs spanned the whole spike protein, with dominant responses in regions 160-218 and 743-854. Participants were mostly white British, with more females than males. The authors suggested clonal diversity may have been underestimated. Conclusions about previously exposed vaccinees are limited, since just a handful of AZD1222 recipients were seropositive for SARS-CoV-2 at baseline.

The CDR3 regions of human TCRbeta chains were analyzed by immunosequencing. From the authors' description of their analysis: TCRs in the repertoires were compared against a reference library of SARS-CoV-2-specific TCRs that had been generated with the MIRA antigen-specificity platform. Breadth was defined as the fraction of unique TCRs that were SARS-CoV-2-associated. Depth was defined as the fraction of total T cells that were SARS-CoV-2-associated. Using the MIRA data, every spike-specific TCR was mapped to the spike region that the TCR reacted to and assigned to either a CD4 or a CD8 class. Log10-transformed breadth and depth values were compared by one-way ANOVA with Sidak's multiple comparisons tests. Sourced from immuneACCESS, this table was stored by TCRdb with only in-frame sequences that have V and J called. A share of the clones is absent; for the studies checked, an unresolved V gene accounts for under half, and the remainder has no known explanation. The D gene and trimming were derived from the DNA, and the V and J assignments and clone size from that table. In all, the sample holds 150,000 to 200,000 clones, and roughly 92% of those were seen once. In total, the top ten clones hold around 1.5% of the sample.

The time point label on this specimen signifies: baseline before first vaccination. Vaccinee samples were obtained from the UK trials COV001 and COV002, which included a single-blind randomized controlled phase 2/3 trial of AZD1222 (ChAdOx1 nCoV-19) in healthy adults. For TCRbeta chain sequencing, PBMC samples were collected from trial participants at day 0 and at day 28 after the second dose. This clone was observed once. Its target antigen remains unknown. It has no much larger one-base neighbor in the sample; base qualities were not kept. Relative to germline, V is 5 bases shorter and J is 6 bases shorter, with 25 bases between their ends. The germline V gene provides CDR1 SGHAT and CDR2 FQNNGV. The CDR3 goes from the cysteine to the phenylalanine over 17 residues. Just CDR3 DNA is preserved here, 51 bases in frame from base 1.

The starting material was peripheral blood, obtained on day 0 of AZD1222 vaccination. This TCR was sampled from an adult in good health. The chain is encoded by TRBV11-2 joined to TRBJ1-2; TRBD1 is a possible D gene, resting on 5 matching bases. The base sequence is TGTGCCAGCAGCCCCCAGGGAGGAGGTAGCGTCCGGGATGGCTACACCTTC. Its protein product is CASSPQGGGSVRDGYTF.